This paragraph reports one T cell receptor (beta chain). This sequence may be a read error, since a much larger clone differs from it by one base. CDR1 and CDR2 from the germline V gene are LNHNV and YYDKDF (reference sequence). This CDR3 has 15 residues. Stable hyperthyroidism: no ophthalmopathy progression over 18 months of follow-up. Amplification targeted TCR beta CDR3 regions from RNA transcripts. In the first-round RT-PCR of the TCR CDR3, the HTBI primer set was used. TCRdb processed the multiplex PCR reads anew with MiXCR; each CDR3 protein has one entry. This table has about 200,000 distinct CDR3 sequences, approximately 17% appearing once. This entry comes from a study of T cells in Graves' hyperthyroidism and ophthalmopathy. Study-level information: The authors collected peripheral blood at initial diagnosis, before any treatment.

This sequence joins TRBV15 and TRBJ1-3; 8 nucleotides agree with TRBD1. This clonotype was sampled from a man over 45 with Graves' hyperthyroidism. What was sequenced was blood. The DNA for the CDR3 is TGTGCCACCAGCAGAGATCAGGGGGCTGGAAACACCATAGATTTT. It specifies CATSRDQGAGNTIDF.